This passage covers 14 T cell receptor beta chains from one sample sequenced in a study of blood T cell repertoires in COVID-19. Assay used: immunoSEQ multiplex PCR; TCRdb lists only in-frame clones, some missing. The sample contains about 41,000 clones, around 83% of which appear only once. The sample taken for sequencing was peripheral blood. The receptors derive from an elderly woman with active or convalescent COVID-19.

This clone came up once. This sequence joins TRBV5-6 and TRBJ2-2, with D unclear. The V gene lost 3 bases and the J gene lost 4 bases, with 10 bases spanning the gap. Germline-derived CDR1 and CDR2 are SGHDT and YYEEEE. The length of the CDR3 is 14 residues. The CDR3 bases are TGTGCCAGCAGCTCTACTGTTACCACCGGGGAGCTGTTTTTT. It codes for CASSSTVTTGELFF.

CDR3 protein: CASSYGELRTDTQYF. DNA of the CDR3: TGTGCCAGCAGTTACGGCGAATTGAGGACAGATACGCAGTATTTT. This sequence joins TRBV6-5 and TRBJ2-3; unclear D gene. Trimming took off 2 bases at V and 3 bases at J, with 12 bases between the two ends. This CDR3 is 15 amino acids long. Germline CDR1 MNHEY, CDR2 SVGAGI.

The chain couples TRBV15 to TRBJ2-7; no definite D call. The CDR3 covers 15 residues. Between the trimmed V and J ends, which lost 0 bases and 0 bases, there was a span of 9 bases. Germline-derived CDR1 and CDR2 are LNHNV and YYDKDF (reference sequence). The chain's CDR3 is CATSRDLAVSYEQYF. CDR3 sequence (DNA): TGTGCCACCAGCAGAGATCTGGCGGTCTCCTACGAGCAGTACTTC.

This CDR3 is CASSLLSGNTIYF. The CDR3, as DNA: TGTGCCAGCAGTTTATTGAGCGGAAACACCATATATTTT. The rearrangement joins TRBV12-3 or TRBV12-4 to TRBJ1-3; no firm D call. Trimming pared 2 bases from V and 4 bases from J, leaving 6 bases between. The CDR3 has 13 residues.

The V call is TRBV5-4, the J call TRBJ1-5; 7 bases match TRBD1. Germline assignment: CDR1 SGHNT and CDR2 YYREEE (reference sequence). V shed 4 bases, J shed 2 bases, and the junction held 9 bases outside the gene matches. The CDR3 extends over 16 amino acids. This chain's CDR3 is CASSQEQGWGNQPQHF. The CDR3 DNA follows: TGTGCCAGCAGCCAAGAACAGGGGTGGGGCAATCAGCCCCAGCATTTT. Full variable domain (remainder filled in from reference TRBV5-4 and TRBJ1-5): ETGVTQSPTHLIKTRGQQVTLRCSSQSGHNTVSWYQQALGQGPQFIFQYYREEENGRGNFPPRFSGLQFPNYSSELNVNALELDDSALYLCASSQEQGWGNQPQHFGDGTRLSIL.

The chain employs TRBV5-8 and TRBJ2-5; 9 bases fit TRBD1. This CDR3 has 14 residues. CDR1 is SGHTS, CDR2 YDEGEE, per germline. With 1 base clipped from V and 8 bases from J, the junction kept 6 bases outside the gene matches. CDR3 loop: CASSLLGQGLTQYF. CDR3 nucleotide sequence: TGTGCCAGCAGCTTGCTCGGACAGGGGTTAACCCAGTACTTC.

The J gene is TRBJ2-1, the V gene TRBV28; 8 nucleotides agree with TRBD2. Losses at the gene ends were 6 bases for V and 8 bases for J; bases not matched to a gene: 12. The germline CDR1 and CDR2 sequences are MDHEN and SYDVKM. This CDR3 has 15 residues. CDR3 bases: TGTGCCAGCAGCCCTCCGGGACTAGGATCTCATGAGCAGTTCTTC. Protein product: CASSPPGLGSHEQFF. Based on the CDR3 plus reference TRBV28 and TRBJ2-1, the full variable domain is DVKVTQSSRYLVKRTGEKVFLECVQDMDHENMFWYRQDPGLGLRLIYFSYDVKMKEKGDIPEGYSVSREKKERFSLILESASTNQTSMYLCASSPPGLGSHEQFFGPGTRLTVL.

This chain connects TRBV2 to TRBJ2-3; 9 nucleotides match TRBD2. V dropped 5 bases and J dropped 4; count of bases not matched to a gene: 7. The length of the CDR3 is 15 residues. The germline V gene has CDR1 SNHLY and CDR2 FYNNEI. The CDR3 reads CASSFLAGLADTQYF. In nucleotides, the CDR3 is TGTGCCAGCAGTTTCCTAGCGGGACTTGCAGATACGCAGTATTTT.

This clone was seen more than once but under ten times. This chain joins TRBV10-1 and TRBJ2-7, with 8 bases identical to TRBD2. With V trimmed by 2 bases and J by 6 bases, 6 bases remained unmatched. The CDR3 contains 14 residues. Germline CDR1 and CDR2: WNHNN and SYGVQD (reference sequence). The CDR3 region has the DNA TGCGCCAGCAGTGAGAGCGGGAGCTACTTCGAGCAGTACTTC. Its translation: CASSESGSYFEQYF.

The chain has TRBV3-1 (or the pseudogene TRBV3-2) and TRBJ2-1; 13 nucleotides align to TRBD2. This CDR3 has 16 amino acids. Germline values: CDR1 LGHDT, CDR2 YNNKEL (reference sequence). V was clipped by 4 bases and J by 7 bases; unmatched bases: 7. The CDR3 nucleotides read TGTGCCAGCAGCCTGGGACTAGCGGGAAAGGCTAATGAGCAGTTCTTC. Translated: CASSLGLAGKANEQFF.

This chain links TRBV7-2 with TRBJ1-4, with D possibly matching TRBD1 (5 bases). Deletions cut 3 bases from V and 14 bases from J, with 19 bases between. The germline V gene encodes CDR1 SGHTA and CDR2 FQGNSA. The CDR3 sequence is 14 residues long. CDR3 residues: CASSLGPGNLGLFF. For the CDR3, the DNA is TGTGCCAGCAGCTTGGGGCCAGGGAATTTGGGGCTGTTTTTT.

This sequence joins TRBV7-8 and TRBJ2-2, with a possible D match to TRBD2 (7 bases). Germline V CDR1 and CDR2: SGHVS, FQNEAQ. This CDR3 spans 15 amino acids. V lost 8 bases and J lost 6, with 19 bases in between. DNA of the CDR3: TGTGCCAGCCGGGGGGACACCCCCTCTCCCGGGGAGCTGTTTTTT. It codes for CASRGDTPSPGELFF.

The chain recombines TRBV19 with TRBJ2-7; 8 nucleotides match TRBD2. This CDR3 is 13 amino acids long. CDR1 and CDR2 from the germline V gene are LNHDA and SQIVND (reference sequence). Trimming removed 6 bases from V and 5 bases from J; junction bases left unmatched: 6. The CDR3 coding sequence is TGTGCCAGTAGCATGGGACTAGTCAACGAGCAGTACTTC. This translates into CASSMGLVNEQYF.

CDR3: CATSDPVIAGYNEQFF. Here the CDR3 DNA reads TGTGCCACCAGTGACCCCGTGATAGCGGGGTACAATGAGCAGTTCTTC. The chain couples TRBV24-1 to TRBJ2-1, with TRBD2 matching over 8 bases. The CDR3 length is 16 residues. Germline V lookup: CDR1 KGHDR, CDR2 SFDVKD. Trimming at V came to 4 bases and at J to 4 bases, leaving 8 bases not matched to a gene.